This entry lists 29 T cell receptor beta chains sequenced from one sample in a study of cytomegalovirus exposure and HLA in healthy donors. Both 60 Vbeta primers and 13 Jbeta primers went into the PCR. Repertoires were generated with immunoSEQ multiplex PCR, while TCRdb's copy carries only in-frame clones and drops some. The sample includes approximately 150,000 clones, about 80% of them seen just once. Sequenced material: PBMCs. The receptors here all came from a woman between 35 and 50 years old in good health and CMV-seronegative.

The J gene is TRBJ1-5, the V gene TRBV28; the D is unclear. Germline assignment: CDR1 MDHEN and CDR2 SYDVKM. CDR3 length: 12 residues. V lost 4 bases, J lost 5 bases, and 6 bases lay in between. DNA for the CDR3: TGTGCCAGCAGTTCCACGGATCAGCCCCAGCATTTT. Its translation is CASSSTDQPQHF.

V gene TRBV30 combines with J gene TRBJ1-1; D call uncertain. Trimming pared 3 bases from V and 3 bases from J, leaving 11 bases between. Germline CDR1 is GTSNPN and CDR2 is SVGIG (reference sequence). The CDR3 contains 13 residues. The CDR3: CAWRRGTYTEAFF. The DNA for the CDR3 is TGTGCCTGGAGGCGAGGTACGTACACTGAAGCTTTCTTT.

A few counts support this clone. This chain uses TRBV28 with TRBJ1-3; D is unclear. In germline, CDR1 is MDHEN, CDR2 SYDVKM. The CDR3 runs 16 residues. Trimming pared 4 bases from V and 0 bases from J, leaving 13 bases between. The CDR3 sequence is CASSSGGGSSGNTIYF. DNA for the CDR3: TGTGCCAGCAGTTCGGGCGGAGGGAGCTCTGGAAACACCATATATTTT.

V is TRBV2 and J is TRBJ2-5; maybe TRBD1 (5 bases). The better agreement between TRBJ2-7 and the DNA end casts doubt on the J call. CDR3 length equals 14 residues. Germline CDR1 reads SNHLY; CDR2 reads FYNNEI. The CDR3 sequence is CATLDPTGPYEQYF. Here the CDR3 DNA reads TGTGCCACCCTCGACCCTACAGGCCCCTACGAGCAGTACTTC.

The V gene is TRBV4-3, the J gene TRBJ2-1; possible D gene TRBD2, 6 bases. With 0 bases removed from V and 7 bases from J, the gap between germline ends came to 28 bases. The CDR3 extends over 20 amino acids. Germline V lookup: CDR1 LGHNA, CDR2 YSLEER. This CDR3 is CASSQDPPRGATYHLNEQFF. The CDR3 DNA reads as TGCGCCAGCAGCCAAGATCCCCCGCGGGGCGCGACTTATCATCTAAATGAGCAGTTCTTC.

CDR3 nucleotide sequence: TGTGCCAGCAGCGTAGGGGGACATATGAACAATGAGCAGTTCTTC. This translates into CASSVGGHMNNEQFF. The V gene is TRBV9, the J gene TRBJ2-1; TRBD1 might be the D (6 bases). CDR3 length: 15 residues. Germline CDR1 is SGDLS and CDR2 is YYNGEE. Trimming stripped 0 bases from V and 5 bases from J, with 12 bases between.

The count of this clone is one. V is TRBV4-3 and J is TRBJ2-5, with 9 bases aligning to TRBD1. The CDR3 consists of 15 residues. Germline V gives CDR1 LGHNA, CDR2 YSLEER. V lost 3 bases, J lost 1 base, and 3 bases stayed unmatched. The CDR3 region is CASSHMTGGQETQYF. DNA for the CDR3: TGCGCCAGCAGCCACATGACAGGGGGCCAAGAGACCCAGTACTTC.

This clone appeared a single time. The chain employs TRBV20-1 and TRBJ1-1; 7 positions agree with TRBD1. CDR1 is DFQATT and CDR2 is SNEGSKA in the germline V gene (reference sequence). V shed 4 bases, J shed 7 bases, and the junction held 3 bases outside the gene matches. The CDR3 is 11 residues long. Written as DNA, the CDR3 is TGCAGTGCTACCCGGGACAGTGAAGCTTTCTTT. Translating gives CSATRDSEAFF.

CDR3 nucleotide sequence: TGTGCCAGTGGGAAGCGGGGTTACGAGCAGTACTTC. The encoded protein is CASGKRGYEQYF. The J gene is TRBJ2-7, the V gene TRBV19, with 7 bases aligning to TRBD2. The CDR3 contains 12 residues. CDR1 and CDR2 (germline): LNHDA, SQIVND (reference sequence). The ends lost 8 bases at V and 4 bases at J; junction bases unmatched: 5. Using reference TRBV19 and TRBJ2-7 for the parts outside the CDR3, the full variable domain is DGGITQSPKYLFRKEGQNVTLSCEQNLNHDAMYWYRQDPGQGLRLIYYSQIVNDFQKGDIAEGYSVSREKKESFPLTVTSAQKNPTAFYLCASGKRGYEQYFGPGTRLTVT.

Only one count was recorded for this clone. V gene TRBV7-6 combines with J gene TRBJ2-5; no reliable D call. The V gene lost 4 bases and the J gene lost 5 bases, with 8 bases spanning the gap. Germline CDR1 and CDR2: SGHVS and FNYEAQ. This CDR3 region has 12 residues. The chain's CDR3 is CASSSIRETQYF. The DNA of the CDR3 is TGTGCCAGCAGCTCTATTCGGGAGACCCAGTACTTC.

The rearrangement links TRBV2 to TRBJ2-7; 7 bases match TRBD1. From germline, CDR1 is SNHLY and CDR2 FYNNEI. V was clipped by 7 bases and J by 4 bases; unmatched bases: 10. The CDR3 contains 14 residues. Here the CDR3 reads CASIFDREGYEQYF. The CDR3 bases are TGTGCCAGCATCTTTGACAGGGAAGGGTACGAGCAGTACTTC.

The chain recombines TRBV4-1 with TRBJ1-6, with a possible D match to TRBD1 (5 bases). There are 13 residues in the CDR3. Germline lookup yields CDR1 MGHRA and CDR2 YSYEKL. V dropped 6 bases and J dropped 10 bases, with 13 bases sitting between them. The CDR3 DNA sequence: TGCGCCAGCAGTCTGGGGGGGGAATCACCCCTCCACTTT. This sequence encodes CASSLGGESPLHF.

This clone showed up just a few times. The chain joins TRBV11-2 to TRBJ1-1; TRBD1 matches at 7 bases. The CDR3 length is 13 residues. Germline values: CDR1 SGHAT, CDR2 FQNNGV. V was pared by 3 bases and J by 8 bases, with 6 bases of the junction left unmatched. The CDR3 here is CASSFAQQGEAFF. The CDR3 nucleotides read TGTGCCAGCAGCTTCGCCCAACAGGGGGAAGCTTTCTTT.

This clone was counted a few times. The rearrangement joins TRBV7-2 to TRBJ1-1, with TRBD1 as a possible D gene (5 bases). Between the trimmed V and J ends, which lost 3 bases and 8 bases, there was a span of 16 bases. The CDR3 totals 14 residues. Germline CDR1 reads SGHTA; CDR2 reads FQGNSA. The CDR3 DNA follows: TGTGCCAGCAGCTTCATCGTCCTTCAGGGCGAAGCTTTCTTT. The encoded protein is CASSFIVLQGEAFF.

The CDR3 DNA follows: TGTGCCAGCACGGGGACAGGCGATTTCGAAAAACTGTTTTTT. Encoded protein: CASTGTGDFEKLFF. The J gene is TRBJ1-4, the V gene TRBV9, with 8 bases fitting TRBD1. With V trimmed by 6 bases and J by 8 bases, 9 bases remained unmatched. Germline CDR1 is SGDLS and CDR2 is YYNGEE. CDR3 length equals 14 residues.

V usage is TRBV6-1 and J usage is TRBJ1-4; TRBD1 might be the D (6 bases). Trimming shortened V by 2 bases and J by 4 bases, and 8 bases separated the two germline ends. The CDR3 covers 14 residues. CDR1 MNHNS and CDR2 SASEGT come from the germline V gene. CDR3 sequence reads: CASSERTDNEKLFF. The CDR3 region has the DNA TGTGCCAGCAGTGAAAGGACAGATAATGAAAAACTGTTTTTT.

The chain carries TRBV7-2 and TRBJ2-3; D is possibly TRBD2 (5 bases). V lost 0 bases and J lost 7, with 8 bases in between. CDR1 and CDR2 (germline): SGHTA, FQGNSA. The CDR3 totals 13 residues. The CDR3 loop is CASSLAVGNTQYF. In nucleotides, the CDR3 is TGTGCCAGCAGCTTAGCTGTCGGGAATACGCAGTATTTT. Filled out from reference TRBV7-2 and TRBJ2-3, the complete variable domain reads GAGVSQSPSNKVTEKGKDVELRCDPISGHTALYWYRQSLGQGLEFLIYFQGNSAPDKSGLPSDRFSAERTGGSVSTLTIQRTQQEDSAVYLCASSLAVGNTQYFGPGTRLTVL.

Note on this clone: Mismatch with germline at one junction end may stem from a read error. The chain is built from TRBV7-9 and TRBJ1-5; possibly TRBD1 for D (6 bases). The CDR3 has 16 residues. Looked up from germline, CDR1 is SEHNR and CDR2 is FQNEAQ (reference sequence). The CDR3 coding sequence is TGTTCCAGCAGCCGAGGGACAACTTATAGCAATCAGCCCCAGCATTTT. Encoded protein: CSSSRGTTYSNQPQHF.

The chain is built from TRBV7-2 and TRBJ2-7, with D uncertain. The CDR3 totals 12 residues. Germline CDR1 SGHTA, CDR2 FQGNSA. V was pared by 5 bases and J by 0 bases, with 5 bases between. The CDR3 sequence: CASSLYSYEQYF. The DNA for the CDR3 is TGTGCCAGCAGCCTTTACTCCTACGAGCAGTACTTC.

This rearrangement joins TRBV27 to TRBJ2-7; 9 bases match TRBD2. The trim removed 11 bases at V and 6 bases at J, leaving 20 bases unmatched. CDR1 and CDR2 from the germline V gene are MNHEY and SMNVEV (reference sequence). This CDR3 comprises 16 residues. The CDR3 DNA follows: TGTGCCGGCTTAAGCCAATTGCTTGGGACTAGCTCCGAGCAGTACTTC. Amino acids: CAGLSQLLGTSSEQYF.

The CDR3 sequence is CASSQEIQGANEKLFF. CDR3 sequence (DNA): TGCGCCAGCAGCCAAGAGATTCAGGGGGCGAATGAAAAACTGTTTTTT. This chain joins TRBV4-3 and TRBJ1-4; 8 positions agree with TRBD1. The V gene's germline CDR1 is LGHNA and CDR2 YSLEER. The CDR3 is 16 residues long. With 0 bases clipped from V and 5 bases from J, the junction kept 5 bases outside the gene matches.

V and J are TRBV18 and TRBJ1-5; D possibly corresponds to TRBD1 (5 bases). The germline gives CDR1 KGHSH, CDR2 LQKENI. This CDR3 is 14 amino acids long. The V gene lost 5 bases and the J gene lost 3 bases, with 11 bases spanning the gap. The CDR3 loop is CASSTWDSNQPQHF. In nucleotides, the CDR3 is TGTGCCAGCTCAACGTGGGACTCCAATCAGCCCCAGCATTTT.

The rearrangement uses TRBV7-3 and TRBJ2-1; 11 nucleotides align to TRBD2. This CDR3 region has 17 residues. Germline V gene lookup returns CDR1 SGHTA and CDR2 FQGTGA. V shed 3 bases, J shed 6 bases, and the junction held 10 bases outside the gene matches. The CDR3 protein is CASSLRWETSGSNEQFF. The CDR3 DNA is TGTGCCAGCAGCTTGCGGTGGGAAACTAGCGGGAGCAATGAGCAGTTCTTC.

V and J are TRBV27 and TRBJ2-7; maybe TRBD2 (6 bases). V was clipped by 8 bases and J by 0 bases, with 11 bases between them. The CDR3 has 13 residues. In germline, CDR1 is MNHEY, CDR2 SMNVEV (reference sequence). The CDR3 protein is CASGGIPSYEQYF. DNA for the CDR3: TGTGCCAGCGGAGGGATCCCCTCCTACGAGCAGTACTTC.

The chain combines TRBV15 with TRBJ2-7, with TRBD1 as a possible D gene (6 bases). The CDR3 has 14 amino acids. V lost 0 bases and J 6 bases, leaving 12 bases between the germline ends. Germline V CDR1 and CDR2: LNHNV, YYDKDF (reference sequence). In DNA, the CDR3 is TGTGCCACCAGCAGAGATAGGGCAGGGGTCGAGCAGTACTTC. Its translation is CATSRDRAGVEQYF.

This chain joins TRBV5-6 and TRBJ2-7; 10 positions agree with TRBD2. The CDR3 totals 15 residues. V lost 0 bases, J lost 6 bases, and 6 bases stayed unmatched. Germline loops: CDR1 SGHDT, CDR2 YYEEEE. This chain's CDR3 is CASSLGGIAGGEQYF. The CDR3 DNA follows: TGTGCCAGCAGCTTGGGGGGAATAGCGGGAGGCGAGCAGTACTTC.

The CDR3 DNA is TGTGCCAGCACCAATTACGCCGCAGGGGACTATGGCTACACCTTC. It codes for CASTNYAAGDYGYTF. The chain couples TRBV6-6 to TRBJ1-2, with D possibly TRBD1 on 6 matching bases. The length of the CDR3 is 15 residues. The V end was cut by 7 bases, the J end by 3 bases, with 18 bases between. CDR1 and CDR2 (germline): MNHNY, SVGAGI (reference sequence).

This sequence joins TRBV19 and TRBJ1-4; a possible D gene is TRBD1 (6 bases). From germline, CDR1 is LNHDA and CDR2 SQIVND (reference sequence). The CDR3 spans 14 residues. Trimming removed 9 bases from V and 4 bases from J, with 15 bases in between. CDR3 nucleotide sequence: TGTGCCAGCCATGAGGGACACCTTAATGAAAAACTGTTTTTT. Protein sequence: CASHEGHLNEKLFF.

CDR3 DNA sequence: TGTGCCAGCGCGGGTCAGGGGGAGGATGGCTACACCTTC. Translation: CASAGQGEDGYTF. This chain uses TRBV4-2 with TRBJ1-2; 7 positions match TRBD1. Germline V lookup: CDR1 LGHNA, CDR2 YNFKEQ. Trimming took 8 bases from V and 6 from J; bases not matched to a gene: 9. There are 13 residues in the CDR3.